This TCR beta chain was obtained from a study of cytomegalovirus exposure and HLA in healthy donors. The wider study: Researchers found that approximately 85% of just under 400 genotyped donors fell within the Caucasian-associated ancestry cluster. The study, taken as a whole, reports: Later analysis demonstrated an association between a missense DCLRE1C variant and TCR beta V- and J-gene trimming.

A remark on this clone: Its specificity is not known.

The PCR ran on 60 Vbeta and 13 Jbeta primers. TCRdb's table, derived via immunoSEQ multiplex PCR, lists solely in-frame clones and lacks some. The specimen's table records about 190,000 clones. The CDR3 totals 15 residues. J gave up 3 bases and V 8 bases, and 7 bases lay outside the gene matches. Germline V gene sequence: CDR1 LGHNA, CDR2 YSLEER. This sequence was found in a man aged 25 to 45 in good health and CMV-seronegative. Sample: PBMCs. The gene calls are TRBV4-3 and TRBJ2-2; 9 bases line up with TRBD1. CDR3 residues: CASSPGQGYTGELFF. CDR3 coding DNA: TGCGCCAGCTCACCGGGACAGGGCTACACCGGGGAGCTGTTTTTT.